This T cell receptor (beta chain) was recorded in a study of shared clonotypes between healthy human individuals (dated by TCRdb to between 2020 and 2021). About the investigation overall: The cohort comprised a couple of women and a few men aged 18 to 49 years. Per donor, three plates each were used for CD4 naive and CD4 memory, two for CD8 naive, and one for CD8 memory. Blood TCR repertoires of 5 or 6 healthy adults were deeply sequenced to estimate repertoire size and the extent of clonotype sharing between individuals. To increase sequencing depth and limit assay-specific biases, TCR repertoire library preparation and sequencing were carried out by different laboratories using diverse techniques. Each donor's leukapheresis produced roughly between about 0.85 and 10 billion PBMCs.

The donors were healthy, HIV-negative adults who had no recently reported acute infections or vaccinations. All donors were Caucasian adults living in Nashville, Tennessee, USA. CD4+ T cells were enriched by magnetic negative selection, after which naive cells were positively selected on CD45RA and the negative fraction was taken as the memory subset. After blood collection by leukapheresis, PBMCs were isolated using Ficoll-Histopaque density gradient centrifugation and then cryopreserved in the vapor phase of liquid nitrogen. Purity and quantity of every magnetically sorted T cell population were checked by analytical flow cytometry. From each sorted fraction, genomic DNA was isolated and quantified by UV absorbance on a Nanodrop 2000c. This clone turned up a few times. There is no known antigen for this receptor. No base quality information exists; no much larger clone differs at one position. In the same sample, other DNA sequences code for this CDR3.

Findings and caveats that apply to the study as a whole: Even with the large sequencing depth, rarefaction of the sorted-subset datasets indicated that sequencing was incomplete. Clonotypes shared by all four sorted-subset donors showed higher generation probabilities than non-shared clonotypes. Sampling was restricted to blood, and TCR repertoires in tissue are likely to differ from TCR repertoires in blood. Sharing across a few donors was observed for around 5% of naive CD4, over 3% of naive CD8, around 2.5% of memory CD4, and around 0.44% of memory CD8 clonotypes. Because the study included a small number of donors, the genetic and exposure-history diversity represented was limited. Larger estimated clonotype richness was generally found for naive subsets than for memory subsets. Pairwise subsampling indicated that sequencing depth was expected to affect the degree of clonotype sharing among donors.

TCR CDR3 regions were amplified from genomic DNA by multiplex PCR using the deep immunoSEQ assay. Extracted genomic DNA from each cell subset was spread evenly across all wells of several immunoSEQ 96-well plates, with each plate serving as a replicate. Each replicate PCR for sorted subsets received roughly 200 ng genomic DNA, equal to some 32,000 T cell genomes. Purified libraries were measured with a Qubit 3.0 fluorometer, size-checked on a Bioanalyzer 2100, and measured again with the KAPA Library Quantification kit. Each immunoSEQ 96-well plate was sequenced on its own single-read 150-cycle Illumina NextSeq 550 flow cell. The original pipeline was this. Because the immunoSEQ output included only junctional sequences and no quality scores, the filtering could not be the same as the filtering used for full-length reads. To assign V/J genes and CDR3, sequences were annotated against IMGT germline references using PyIR, a Python wrapper for IgBLAST v1.9. Reads with weak V/J assignments (E-value above 1e-6), missing CDR3, stop codons, out-of-frame junctions, or ambiguous translated residues were removed. V3J clonotypes were defined by identical inferred V gene, J gene, and CDR3 amino acid sequence. To compute the percentage overlap between repertoires, the number of shared unique clonotypes was divided by the size of the smaller repertoire. Richness of each repertoire was evaluated using RTK rarefaction, the Chao1 estimator, and Recon v2.1 estimates of unobserved clonotypes. OLGA was used to compute generation probabilities for all TCRbeta clonotypes that the gDNA method yielded from a handful of donors. The table was pulled from immuneACCESS by TCRdb, which kept in-frame rearrangements only. Such tables lose some clones; where checked, under half of the loss comes from unresolved V genes, and the rest has no known cause. V and J calls and clone size are as listed in that table; D and trimming were resolved from the DNA. The sample yields about 2.3 million clones; 85% to 95% were counted once. The ten most abundant clones make up 0.3% to 0.45% of the sample.

The germline V and J ends show losses of 3 bases and 1 base respectively, and no gene match explains 1 base of the junction. The germline V gene (reference sequence) provides CDR1 SEHNR and CDR2 FQNEAQ. The CDR3 goes from the cysteine to the phenylalanine over 14 residues. The sequence is cut down to CDR3 DNA, 42 bases in frame from base 1. The sequence links TRBV7-9 to TRBJ1-1; 8 of the junction bases match TRBD1. What was sequenced was naive CD4+ T cells from PBMCs. The cell subset or site label of this sample denotes: CD45RA+ positively selected. This TCR was recovered from a man younger than 35 in good health. Some clones in this sample may be carry-over from other donors' samples. At the DNA level, the sequence is TGTGCCAGCAGCTTCGGACAGGGGAACACTGAAGCTTTCTTT. It translates to CASSFGQGNTEAFF.